A single sample is the source of the 21 T cell receptor beta chains below, sequenced in a study of beta chain features in type 1 diabetes. These receptors lack a known antigen. Of the isolated RNA, all was reverse transcribed, and so the sequenced material was expressed TCRB transcripts. The table came from immunoSEQ multiplex PCR; TCRdb's copy has only in-frame clones and leaves some out. Here the sample spans 300,000 to 350,000 clones, approximately 13% being singletons. The study's findings and limits: Patients with Type 1 diabetes showed moderately but significantly shorter TCRB CDR3s in all four CD4+ subsets.

The sample taken for sequencing was naive CD4+ T cells from blood. The receptor set was obtained from a woman between 18 and 29 years old with type 1 diabetes.

This clone has more than one count but fewer than ten. This chain connects TRBV18 to TRBJ2-7; 8 bases match TRBD1. This CDR3 has 16 residues. Germline CDR1 reads KGHSH; CDR2 reads LQKENI. With V trimmed by 4 bases and J by 3 bases, 11 bases remained unmatched. The CDR3 sequence is CASSLQGASIYYEQYF. The CDR3 DNA is TGTGCCAGCTCACTGCAGGGGGCCTCTATTTACTACGAGCAGTACTTC.

V is TRBV5-4 and J is TRBJ2-7; D may be TRBD2 (5 bases). With 0 bases removed from V and 2 bases from J, the gap between germline ends came to 9 bases. The CDR3 length is 14 residues. CDR1 and CDR2 (germline): SGHNT, YYREEE (reference sequence). The chain's CDR3 is CASSLGRTAYEQYF. CDR3 nucleotides: TGTGCCAGCAGCTTGGGACGGACTGCCTACGAGCAGTACTTC.

The chain links TRBV5-1 to TRBJ1-1; D possibly corresponds to TRBD1 (5 bases). The CDR3 runs to 14 residues. V gave up 2 bases and J gave up 5 bases, with 13 bases separating them. The germline V gene has CDR1 SGHRS and CDR2 YFSETQ. CDR3 in DNA: TGCGCCAGCAGCTTAGGCAGGGTGGATACTGAAGCTTTCTTT. This gives the protein CASSLGRVDTEAFF.

In its sample, this clone was seen a few times. At one of its ends the junction is not consistent with the germline gene, which may arise from a read error. The chain employs TRBV28 and TRBJ2-7; 11 nucleotides agree with TRBD2. Germline V CDR1 and CDR2: MDHEN, SYDVKM. The CDR3 runs to 14 residues. This CDR3 is CASTLAGGPGEQYF. As DNA, the CDR3 is TGTGCCAGCACTTTAGCGGGAGGGCCGGGCGAGCAGTACTTC.

The rearrangement uses TRBV2 and TRBJ2-7, with TRBD1 matching over 7 bases. Unmatched junction bases numbered 7, after V lost 11 bases and J lost 0 bases. The CDR3 runs to 13 residues. Germline values: CDR1 SNHLY, CDR2 FYNNEI. The CDR3 region has the DNA TGTGCCTCCCAGAGACAGGGCTCCTACGAGCAGTACGTC. Translating gives CASQRQGSYEQYV.

This clone was seen a few times. Other nucleotide sequences from this sample produce the same CDR3. The chain has TRBV9 and TRBJ2-3; no clear D. The CDR3 is 14 amino acids. Looked up from germline, CDR1 is SGDLS and CDR2 is YYNGEE. V was shortened by 0 bases and J by 0 bases, with 5 bases between the two germline ends. The CDR3 spells CASSVGPSTDTQYF. The CDR3 bases are TGTGCCAGCAGCGTAGGGCCGAGCACAGATACGCAGTATTTT.

The V and J genes are TRBV19 and TRBJ2-1; TRBD2 matches 7 bases. The CDR3 runs to 15 residues. V lost 5 bases and J lost 9; bases outside the gene matches: 13. Germline CDR1 reads LNHDA; CDR2 reads SQIVND (reference sequence). CDR3 residues: CASSAAASGRIEQFF. The CDR3 DNA is TGTGCCAGTAGTGCAGCGGCTAGCGGTCGGATTGAGCAGTTCTTC.

This clone was seen more than once but under ten times. This sequence joins TRBV29-1 and TRBJ1-1; tentative D call: TRBD1 (6 bases). V lost 7 bases and J 2 bases, leaving 14 bases between the germline ends. Germline V gene sequence: CDR1 SQVTM, CDR2 ANQGSEA. The length of the CDR3 is 13 residues. CDR3 residues: CSADGQTNTEAFF. The CDR3 DNA reads TGCAGCGCCGATGGACAGACCAACACTGAAGCTTTCTTT.

A few counts support this clone. The gene calls are TRBV5-4 and TRBJ2-1; 11 bases align to TRBD2. CDR3 length: 18 amino acids. Trimming removed 3 bases from V and 7 bases from J; junction bases left unmatched: 15. Looked up from germline, CDR1 is SGHNT and CDR2 is YYREEE (reference sequence). The CDR3: CASSSPPGLAVNGNEQFF. For the CDR3, the DNA is TGTGCCAGCAGCTCACCTCCGGGACTAGCGGTAAACGGGAATGAGCAGTTCTTC. Combining the CDR3 with reference TRBV5-4 and TRBJ2-1 gives the whole variable domain ETGVTQSPTHLIKTRGQQVTLRCSSQSGHNTVSWYQQALGQGPQFIFQYYREEENGRGNFPPRFSGLQFPNYSSELNVNALELDDSALYLCASSSPPGLAVNGNEQFFGPGTRLTVL.

In this sample, this clone turned up a few times. The chain is built from TRBV20-1 and TRBJ1-2; 8 bases fit TRBD1. Germline-derived CDR1 and CDR2 are DFQATT and SNEGSKA (reference sequence). The CDR3 runs to 11 residues. J gave up 6 bases and V 6 bases, and 3 bases lay outside the gene matches. The CDR3 DNA sequence: TGCAGTGCGACAGGGGCCAATGGCTACACCTTC. Residues: CSATGANGYTF.

This clone has a handful of counts. This chain links TRBV25-1 with TRBJ1-2, with D unclear. V was clipped by 1 base and J by 4 bases, with 10 bases between them. This CDR3 region has 14 residues. Germline CDR1 and CDR2: MGHDK and SYGVNS. The CDR3 loop reads CASSEFGGSYGYTF. In nucleotides, the CDR3 is TGTGCCAGCAGTGAATTTGGCGGGAGCTATGGCTACACCTTC.

The gene calls are TRBV7-2 and TRBJ2-3; possible D gene TRBD2, 5 bases. With 1 base removed from V and 0 bases from J, the gap between germline ends came to 11 bases. The CDR3 runs 16 residues. Germline V gene lookup returns CDR1 SGHTA and CDR2 FQGNSA. The CDR3 is CASSLVGGTSTDTQYF. The CDR3 nucleotides read TGTGCCAGCAGCTTAGTAGGAGGAACTAGCACAGATACGCAGTATTTT.

In this sample, this clone turned up a few times. The J gene is TRBJ2-1, the V gene TRBV19, with 13 bases aligning to TRBD2. The V segment lost 1 base and the J segment 7 bases; nucleotides outside the gene matches: 4. This CDR3 comprises 16 residues. CDR1 and CDR2 (germline): LNHDA, SQIVND (reference sequence). The CDR3 spells CASSIGLAGGLNEQFF. In DNA, the CDR3 is TGTGCCAGTAGTATAGGACTAGCGGGAGGACTTAATGAGCAGTTCTTC.

This clone was detected a few times. The chain uses TRBV18 and TRBJ2-1; D possibly corresponds to TRBD1 (5 bases). Germline lookup yields CDR1 KGHSH and CDR2 LQKENI. CDR3 length: 15 residues. V lost 3 bases and J lost 4, with 13 bases in between. DNA of the CDR3: TGTGCCAGCTCACCCCTGGGGCTTGGGTACAATGAGCAGTTCTTC. Encoded protein: CASSPLGLGYNEQFF.

This clone was seen only a few times. The chain joins TRBV9 to TRBJ2-3; TRBD2 is a possible D gene (6 bases). Trimming took 0 bases from V and 3 from J, leaving 8 bases between them. The CDR3 spans 14 residues. Germline loops: CDR1 SGDLS, CDR2 YYNGEE. The CDR3 DNA reads as TGTGCCAGCAGCGTAGTTGGGAGGACAGATACGCAGTATTTT. It encodes CASSVVGRTDTQYF.

This clone was found a few times. The V call is TRBV2, the J call TRBJ2-1; D not resolved. Germline CDR1 SNHLY, CDR2 FYNNEI. The CDR3 runs 12 residues. V lost 5 bases and J lost 7, with 9 bases in between. This CDR3 is CASSLTDNEQFF. The CDR3 region has the DNA TGTGCCAGCAGTTTGACTGATAATGAGCAGTTCTTC.

The chain combines TRBV6-5 with TRBJ2-3; D is uncertain. Looked up from germline, CDR1 is MNHEY and CDR2 is SVGAGI. The V gene lost 0 bases and the J gene lost 2 bases, with 9 bases spanning the gap. CDR3 length equals 15 residues. CDR3 region: CASSYSRSFTDTQYF. The CDR3 nucleotides read TGTGCCAGCAGTTACTCGCGTAGTTTCACAGATACGCAGTATTTT.

This clone was detected a few times. This chain links TRBV29-1 with TRBJ1-1; TRBD1 matches at 8 bases. The CDR3 is 11 amino acids. Germline V gene lookup returns CDR1 SQVTM and CDR2 ANQGSEA. The ends lost 4 bases at V and 8 bases at J; junction bases unmatched: 3. The CDR3 region has the DNA TGCAGCGTTGTAAACAGGGGGGAAGCTTTCTTT. It codes for CSVVNRGEAFF.

This clone was recorded a few times. The chain is built from TRBV28 and TRBJ2-7, with a weak D call TRBD1 (5 bases). Looked up from germline, CDR1 is MDHEN and CDR2 is SYDVKM. This CDR3 is built from 12 residues. Trimming left V 5 bases short and J 7 bases short, with 12 bases between. The DNA for the CDR3 is TGTGCCAGCAGTCCTGGGGCTCGAGAGCAGTACTTC. Residues: CASSPGAREQYF.

The chain is built from TRBV18 and TRBJ1-3; no definite D call. The germline CDR1 and CDR2 sequences are KGHSH and LQKENI. Deletions cut 2 bases from V and 8 bases from J, with 10 bases between. The CDR3 extends over 13 amino acids. The CDR3 nucleotides are TGTGCCAGCTCACCAGCGACGAGGGACACCATATATTTT. Translating gives CASSPATRDTIYF.

The rearrangement links TRBV7-9 to TRBJ1-4; D is unresolved. Germline V CDR1 and CDR2: SEHNR, FQNEAQ (reference sequence). This CDR3 has 12 amino acids. Trimming took 5 bases from V and 16 from J, leaving 17 bases between them. The CDR3 coding sequence is TGTGCCAGCAGCCCCCGGGAAGAGGACGGGTTTTTT. It specifies CASSPREEDGFF.